The clone carrying this TCR beta chain was seen a handful of times. What it binds is not known. The time point is: patch test 1, 2 weeks after DPC sensitization. Treatment given: therapeutic diphenylcyclopropenone sensitization with weekly scalp DPC. The data were taken from a study of human T cells and chemical hapten exposure. Study-level findings and limits: DPC sensitization left the count of TCRs above 1 in 1000 unchanged.

The ends were cut back, 0 bases at V and 5 bases at J, with 10 bases in the middle. The CDR3 has 14 residues. The germline V gene has CDR1 LGHNT and CDR2 FRNRAP. TCRdb reprocessed the RACE reads via MiXCR and lists one record per CDR3 protein. Found here are roughly 120,000 distinct CDR3 sequences, roughly 13% of them singletons; the top ten hold about 0.85%. The chain uses TRBV12-5 and TRBJ1-1; D is unclear. The material was whole blood, obtained in connection with sensitization to the hapten diphenylcyclopropenone (DPC). The TCR comes from a man aged 18 to 35 with alopecia areata. Some clones in this sample may be carry-over from other donors' samples. As DNA, the CDR3 is TGTGCTAGTGGTTTGGTCCCGACGGATACTGAAGCTTTCTTT. This encodes CASGLVPTDTEAFF.